This TCR beta chain originates from a study of blood T cells in healthy people across ages. Every donor provided around 10 milliliters of peripheral blood. A J-beta primer mix and a sample-barcoded 5' primer were used in a second PCR of about 7 to 12 cycles. TCRdb fed the 5' RACE reads into MiXCR, producing one record per CDR3 protein. Of 850,000 to 1,000,000 distinct CDR3 sequences in the sample, around 54% are singletons; the top ten hold about 22%. This CDR3 has 17 residues. Germline V gives CDR1 SQVTM, CDR2 ANQGSEA. Trimming cost V 0 bases and J 10 bases, with 26 bases left between them. J is TRBJ2-3 and V is TRBV29-1, with D tentatively TRBD1 (6 bases). The TCR was taken from a woman in her sixties or seventies in good health. Sequenced: blood. In nucleotides, the CDR3 is TGCAGCGTTGAAGATCGTCGGGACACCTCCCCCGACTTGTCGCAGTATTTT. Its translation: CSVEDRRDTSPDLSQYF.